A selection of T cell receptor beta chains follows, all from one sample in a study of blood T cell repertoires in COVID-19. The assay was immunoSEQ multiplex PCR, and TCRdb's table has in-frame clones only and misses some. The sample includes about 190,000 clones, approximately 86% of them seen just once. Sequencing was performed on PBMCs or T cells enriched from blood (not recorded which). These receptors all come from a woman in her fifties or sixties with acute COVID-19. The conserved cysteine and the conserved F or W are not part of the CDR3 here.

J,V,CDR3
TRBJ2-7,TRBV5-4,ASSLTGGNEQY
TRBJ1-5,TRBV4-2,ASSQDRSPVPQH
TRBJ1-2,TRBV5-1,ASSLGPSYGYT
TRBJ1-6,TRBV4-3,ASHQMGTGSPLH
TRBJ2-1,TRBV7-9,ASSGYRDPDGEQF
TRBJ2-2,TRBV2,ADRSLSGGAGELF
TRBJ2-6,TRBV18,ASSPGTAYSGANVLT
TRBJ1-6,TRBV4-3,ASSQQGDNSPLH
TRBJ1-1,TRBV12-3/TRBV12-4,ASSSIGDTEAF
TRBJ1-6,TRBV5-6,ASSFPGQEYSPLH
TRBJ1-1,TRBV11-2,ASSLGRGQNTEAF
TRBJ2-5,TRBV29-1,SVREGGGETQY
TRBJ2-5,TRBV5-4,ASSLGGWPVGETQY
TRBJ1-3,TRBV6-1,ASSEEQGIGNTIY
TRBJ2-7,TRBV7-2,ASSSLNEQY
TRBJ2-1,TRBV4-1,ASSFSDEQF
TRBJ2-1,TRBV6-4,ASSDSAGANYNEQF
TRBJ2-3,TRBV25-1,ASPGRGRTDTQY
TRBJ1-1,TRBV18,ASSPDRGRTEAF
TRBJ2-1,TRBV11-3,ASSLTTQGGSDEQF
TRBJ2-3,TRBV7-9,ASSRRDSSTDTQY
TRBJ2-5,TRBV7-2,ASSLAGRVETQY
TRBJ1-2,TRBV28,ASTGQGARGYT
TRBJ1-6,TRBV5-4,ASSLAGTYNSPLH
TRBJ1-1,TRBV6-5,ASSLDRLKNTEAF
TRBJ1-1,TRBV3-1/TRBV3-2,ASSHGLNRSENTEAF
TRBJ2-3,TRBV27,ASSASRGGDTQY
TRBJ1-6,TRBV5-5,ASSKDRGQSPLH
TRBJ1-2,TRBV7-2,ASSHGGHYGYT
TRBJ1-2,TRBV7-2,ASSPDRGQGYGYT
TRBJ1-1,TRBV15,ATSRDADSHTEAF
TRBJ2-4,TRBV14,ASSPSRSIQY
TRBJ2-5,TRBV4-3,ASSQGQGGPETQY
TRBJ1-1,TRBV6-2/TRBV6-3,ASSPPDRETEAF
TRBJ2-4,TRBV30,AWREGNIQY
TRBJ1-6,TRBV18,ASSPDTVLPLH
TRBJ2-1,TRBV10-2,ASRKGGSYNEQF
TRBJ1-2,TRBV7-2,ASSLEGGRTPGRYGYT
TRBJ1-6,TRBV3-1/TRBV3-2,ASTEGTGYNSPLH
TRBJ1-2,TRBV11-2,ASSPERLQGTY
TRBJ2-5,TRBV7-8,ASSSGTGIGETQY
TRBJ1-4,TRBV15,ATSRGLTATNEKLF
TRBJ1-1,TRBV6-4,ASSDSGGNTEAF
TRBJ2-2,TRBV27,ASTPPGGLHNTGELF
TRBJ1-1,TRBV3-1/TRBV3-2,ASSPTTGTGTEAF
TRBJ1-3,TRBV4-3,ASSQDLFGRGASGNTIY
TRBJ2-3,TRBV12-3/TRBV12-4,ASTSGSTDTQY
TRBJ2-3,TRBV7-2,ASSSLGGGARTSTDTQY
TRBJ2-1,TRBV6-5,ASSYRGDYNEQF